This T cell receptor beta chain derives from a study of early T cells in non-severe SARS-CoV-2 infection. Study information: Sequencing of unsorted whole blood was done on bulk RNA, leaving chains unpaired. Findings and limits, study-wide: Matches to VDJdb favored anti-spike CD8 responses and missed private and CD4 specificities.

Trimming took 0 bases from V and 10 from J, leaving 7 bases between them. The CDR3 totals 12 residues. CDR1 is SNHLY, CDR2 FYNNEI, per germline. Ten or more counts support this clonotype. Its antigen is currently unknown. Attachment of unique molecular identifiers to individual cDNA molecules was performed. TCRdb used MiXCR to reprocess the 5' RACE reads, holding one entry per CDR3 protein. In the table there are 25,000 to 35,000 distinct CDR3 sequences, 2.9% of which are singletons. The genes are TRBV2 and TRBJ2-1; D uncertain. The receptor was isolated from an adult who was a healthcare worker with PCR-confirmed SARS-CoV-2 infection or an uninfected control (not recorded which). The sequenced sample consisted of whole blood. The CDR3 DNA sequence: TGTGCCAGCAGTGAAGCGCTTTACGAGCAGTTCTTC. It codes for CASSEALYEQFF.